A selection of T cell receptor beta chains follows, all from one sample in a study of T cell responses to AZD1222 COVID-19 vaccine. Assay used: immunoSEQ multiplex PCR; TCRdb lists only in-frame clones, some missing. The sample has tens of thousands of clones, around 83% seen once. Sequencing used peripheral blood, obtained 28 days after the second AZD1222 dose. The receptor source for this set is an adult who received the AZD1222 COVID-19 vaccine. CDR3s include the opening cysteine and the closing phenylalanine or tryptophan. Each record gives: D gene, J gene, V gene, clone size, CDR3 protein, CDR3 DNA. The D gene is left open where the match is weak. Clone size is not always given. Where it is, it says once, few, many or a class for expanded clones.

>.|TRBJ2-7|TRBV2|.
CASSDRAVQYF
TGTGCCAGCAGTGACAGGGCAGTGCAGTACTTC
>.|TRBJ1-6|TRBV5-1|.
CASSWETGGSPLHF
TGCGCCAGCAGCTGGGAGACAGGCGGTTCACCCCTCCACTTT
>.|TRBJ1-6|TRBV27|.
CASSLRFNSPLHF
TGTGCCAGCAGTTTGCGTTTTAATTCACCCCTCCACTTT
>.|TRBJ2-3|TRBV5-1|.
CASSLVAATDTQYF
TGCGCCAGCAGCTTGGTGGCGGCCACAGATACGCAGTATTTT
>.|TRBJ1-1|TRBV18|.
CASSPQQGRRTEAFF
TGTGCCAGCTCACCGCAGCAGGGACGAAGGACTGAAGCTTTCTTT
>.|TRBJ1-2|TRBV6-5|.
CASSPGRGAHGYTF
TGTGCCAGCAGTCCGGGTCGGGGAGCACATGGCTACACCTTC
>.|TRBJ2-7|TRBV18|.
CASSEGTPYYEQYF
TGTGCCAGCTCCGAGGGGACACCTTATTACGAGCAGTACTTC
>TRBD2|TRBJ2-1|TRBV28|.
CASSPSGGYNEQFF
TGTGCCAGCAGTCCTTCGGGGGGTTACAATGAGCAGTTCTTC
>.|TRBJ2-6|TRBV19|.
CASSIGLSVAGANVLTF
TGTGCCAGTAGTATCGGACTATCAGTGGCAGGGGCCAACGTCCTGACTTTC
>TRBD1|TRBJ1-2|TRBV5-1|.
CASSARTGDQYGYTF
TGCGCCAGCAGCGCCAGGACAGGGGACCAGTATGGCTACACCTTC
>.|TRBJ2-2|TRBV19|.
CASSKLDRWTGELFF
TGTGCCAGTAGTAAGTTAGACAGATGGACCGGGGAGCTGTTTTTT
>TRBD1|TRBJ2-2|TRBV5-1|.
CASSKTGGTTGELFF
TGCGCCAGCAGCAAAACAGGGGGGACCACCGGGGAGCTGTTTTTT
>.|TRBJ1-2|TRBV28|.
CASSSIANYGYTF
TGTGCCAGCAGTTCCATTGCTAACTATGGCTACACCTTC
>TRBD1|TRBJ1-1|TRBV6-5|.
CASSSRDSGLNTEAFF
TGTGCCAGCAGTTCCCGGGACAGCGGCTTGAACACTGAAGCTTTCTTT
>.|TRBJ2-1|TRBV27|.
CASSYGVGNEQFF
TGTGCCAGCAGTTATGGGGTGGGTAATGAGCAGTTCTTC
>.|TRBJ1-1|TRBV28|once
CASSPGGSGREAFF
TGTGCCAGCAGTCCCGGCGGTTCAGGGCGTGAAGCTTTCTTT
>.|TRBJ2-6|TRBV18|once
CASSPADGRGPSGANVLTF
TGTGCCAGCTCACCCGCGGACGGCCGAGGCCCATCTGGGGCCAACGTCCTGACTTTC
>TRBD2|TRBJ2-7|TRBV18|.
CASSPLPSGNRDEQYF
TGTGCCAGCTCACCACTCCCTAGCGGGAACCGGGACGAGCAGTACTTC
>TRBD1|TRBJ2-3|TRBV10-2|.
CASFWSGDRNTDTQYF
TGCGCCAGCTTTTGGTCCGGGGACAGGAACACAGATACGCAGTATTTT
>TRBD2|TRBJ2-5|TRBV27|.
CASRPGLAGDRSETQYF
TGTGCCAGCAGACCGGGACTAGCGGGAGATCGGTCGGAGACCCAGTACTTC
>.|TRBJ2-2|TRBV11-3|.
CASSLRDGGELFF
TGTGCCAGCAGCTTAAGGGATGGCGGGGAGCTGTTTTTT
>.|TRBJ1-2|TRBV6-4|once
CASSDLQGGPGGYTF
TGTGCCAGCAGTGACTTACAGGGAGGCCCTGGGGGCTACACCTTC
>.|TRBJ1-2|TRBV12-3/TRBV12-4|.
CASTPSGGSYTF
TGTGCCAGCACCCCGTCGGGGGGCTCCTACACCTTC
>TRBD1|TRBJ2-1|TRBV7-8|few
CASSLEGAEHSYNEQFF
TGTGCCAGCAGCTTAGAGGGGGCGGAGCACTCCTACAATGAGCAGTTCTTC
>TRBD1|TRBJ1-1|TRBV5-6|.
CASSLAGQLNTEAFF
TGTGCCAGCAGCTTAGCGGGACAGTTGAACACTGAAGCTTTCTTT
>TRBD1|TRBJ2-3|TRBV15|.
CATSMRQGVLDTQYF
TGTGCCACCAGCATGAGACAGGGCGTTCTCGATACGCAGTATTTT
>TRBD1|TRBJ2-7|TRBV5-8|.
CASSQGQGLSYEQYF
TGTGCCAGCAGCCAGGGACAGGGACTATCCTACGAGCAGTACTTC
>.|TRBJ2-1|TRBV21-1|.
CAGQGSGQAVRSDNEQFF
TGTGCCGGGCAAGGCTCGGGACAGGCCGTGAGGAGCGACAATGAGCAGTTCTTC
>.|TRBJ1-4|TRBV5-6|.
CASSAARARGEKLFF
TGTGCCAGCAGCGCGGCGCGAGCCCGGGGGGAAAAACTGTTTTTT